This T cell receptor beta chain was retrieved from a study of cytomegalovirus exposure and HLA in healthy donors. To note about this clone: Its antigen is unknown.

Germline CDR1 and CDR2: MNHNS and SASEGT. This CDR3 region has 15 residues. V lost 10 bases, J lost 1 base, and 17 bases lay in between. Broader study findings: Researchers reported in a later analysis that a missense DCLRE1C variant was tied to TCR beta V- and J-gene trimming. A few chains tied to CMV proved CMV antigen-specific in vitro.

A multiplex PCR was run with 60 Vbeta primers and 13 Jbeta primers. Repertoires were generated with immunoSEQ multiplex PCR, while TCRdb's copy carries only in-frame clones and drops some. The repertoire holds about 180,000 clones, approximately 85% seen once, with more than 4% in the top ten. The gene calls are TRBV6-1 and TRBJ2-1; a possible D gene is TRBD1 (5 bases). Sequencing was carried out using PBMCs. The TCR originated in a girl between 10 and 17 years old in good health and CMV-seropositive. The CDR3 is CAIKGPSGSYNEQFF. The CDR3 coding sequence is TGTGCCATCAAGGGGCCTTCAGGGTCCTACAATGAGCAGTTCTTC.